One sample yielded the 16 T cell receptor beta chains listed below, sequenced in a study of STAT3 mutations in large granular lymphocyte leukemia. General study results and limits: Every T-cell large granular lymphocyte leukemia patient had at least one immunodominant TCR beta clonotype.

The assay was immunoSEQ multiplex PCR, and TCRdb's table has in-frame clones only and misses some. The sample carries 17,000 or so clones, 70% to 90% recorded once. No antigen has been assigned to these receptors. The specimen sequenced was peripheral blood mononuclear cells. The origin of the receptors is a man aged 45-60 years with T-cell large granular lymphocyte leukemia. Some clones in this sample may be carry-over from other donors' samples.

This sequence joins TRBV5-1 and TRBJ1-1, with 7 positions matching TRBD1. CDR1 and CDR2 (germline): SGHRS, YFSETQ. The CDR3 sequence is 13 residues long. The V segment lost 4 bases and the J segment 4 bases; nucleotides outside the gene matches: 4. The CDR3 region has the DNA TGCGCCAGCAGCCGCAACAGGGGCACTGAAGCTTTCTTT. It specifies CASSRNRGTEAFF. Using reference TRBV5-1 and TRBJ1-1 for the parts outside the CDR3, the full variable domain is KAGVTQTPRYLIKTRGQQVTLSCSPISGHRSVSWYQQTPGQGLQFLFEYFSETQRNKGNFPGRFSGRQFSNSRSEMNVSTLELGDSALYLCASSRNRGTEAFFGQGTRLTVV.

The rearrangement uses TRBV4-3 and TRBJ2-1; TRBD2 aligns across 13 bases. V lost 2 bases and J lost 7; bases outside the gene matches: 5. The CDR3 covers 16 residues. Germline CDR1 LGHNA, CDR2 YSLEER. The DNA of the CDR3 is TGCGCCAGCAGCCAACGGACTAGCGGGAGAGGGAATGAGCAGTTCTTC. Amino acid sequence: CASSQRTSGRGNEQFF.

The V and J genes are TRBV14 and TRBJ1-6, with TRBD1 matching over 8 bases. The germline V gene encodes CDR1 SGHDN and CDR2 FVKESK. The CDR3 contains 14 residues. Trimming removed 5 bases from V and 7 bases from J; junction bases left unmatched: 4. The CDR3 region has the DNA TGTGCCAGCAGCTCTCAGGGGGCAAATTCACCCCTCCACTTT. Its translation: CASSSQGANSPLHF.

This sequence joins TRBV29-1 and TRBJ2-3; perhaps D is TRBD1 or TRBD2 (5 bases each). V was trimmed by 7 bases and J by 0 bases, leaving 14 bases between them. This CDR3 is built from 14 residues. Germline V CDR1 and CDR2: SQVTM, ANQGSEA. The CDR3 DNA is TGCAGCGCGGGGACGTTCTTGAGCACAGATACGCAGTATTTT. Translated: CSAGTFLSTDTQYF.

This rearrangement joins TRBV25-1 to TRBJ2-7, with 9 bases fitting TRBD1. From germline, CDR1 is MGHDK and CDR2 SYGVNS. This CDR3 is built from 16 residues. V shed 4 bases, J shed 3 bases, and the junction held 10 bases outside the gene matches. The CDR3 coding sequence is TGTGCCAGCAGTGGTGGCTTGGGGACAGGGAACTACGAGCAGTACTTC. Protein product: CASSGGLGTGNYEQYF.

The CDR3 region has the DNA TGCGCCAGCAGCCGCTCCGGGACAGGGGGAAGTAGTGGCTACACCTTC. Encoded protein: CASSRSGTGGSSGYTF. J is TRBJ1-2 and V is TRBV4-1, with 11 bases identical to TRBD1. The germline CDR1 and CDR2 sequences are MGHRA and YSYEKL. V gave up 4 bases and J gave up 7 bases; unmatched junction bases: 11. The CDR3 is 16 amino acids.

This clone has a handful of counts. V gene TRBV9 combines with J gene TRBJ2-2; D unclear. This CDR3 has 15 amino acids. Trimming took 3 bases from V and 0 from J, leaving 9 bases between them. Looked up from germline, CDR1 is SGDLS and CDR2 is YYNGEE. The CDR3 DNA follows: TGTGCCAGCAGCGCCATTGGGACGAACACCGGGGAGCTGTTTTTT. This translates into CASSAIGTNTGELFF.

The genes are TRBV11-3 and TRBJ1-1; tentative D call: TRBD1 (5 bases). Trimming pared 5 bases from V and 3 bases from J, leaving 10 bases between. Germline assignment: CDR1 SGHNT and CDR2 YENEEA. The CDR3 loop spans 13 amino acids. The DNA of the CDR3 is TGTGCCAGCAGCCCGATGGGGGACACTGAAGCTTTCTTT. It yields the protein CASSPMGDTEAFF. The full variable domain, completed using reference TRBV11-3 and TRBJ1-1, is EAGVVQSPRYKIIEKKQPVAFWCNPISGHNTLYWYLQNLGQGPELLIRYENEEAVDDSQLPKDRFSAERLKGVDSTLKIQPAELGDSAVYLCASSPMGDTEAFFGQGTRLTVV.

The V gene is TRBV4-1, the J gene TRBJ1-5, with 9 bases aligning to TRBD1. The germline V gene has CDR1 MGHRA and CDR2 YSYEKL. The CDR3 is 15 residues long. The J segment lost 7 bases and the V segment lost 2 bases, leaving 6 bases of the junction unmatched. The CDR3 protein is CASSQPGQGKQPQHF. CDR3 nucleotides: TGCGCCAGCAGCCAACCGGGACAGGGAAAACAGCCCCAGCATTTT.

The sample holds one count of this clone. The chain is built from TRBV9 and TRBJ2-5; D is perhaps TRBD1 (5 bases). The CDR3 contains 14 residues. Trimming left V 0 bases short and J 3 bases short, with 9 bases between. Germline lookup yields CDR1 SGDLS and CDR2 YYNGEE. This CDR3 reads CASSVAGREETQYF. As DNA, the CDR3 is TGTGCCAGCAGCGTAGCTGGCAGGGAAGAGACCCAGTACTTC.

The rearrangement links TRBV23-1 to TRBJ1-5, with unresolved D. Being an ORF, TRBV23-1 has a function that is uncertain. Trimming removed 2 bases at V and 2 bases at J, with 7 bases between. The CDR3 has 14 residues. The CDR3 region has the DNA TGCGCCAGCAGTCAACGTCGGCGCAATCAGCCCCAGCATTTT. It translates to CASSQRRRNQPQHF.

The V call is TRBV5-1, the J call TRBJ2-4, with D perhaps being TRBD1 or TRBD2 (6 bases each). Looked up from germline, CDR1 is SGHRS and CDR2 is YFSETQ. Trimming cost V 2 bases and J 2 bases, with 11 bases left between them. The CDR3 is made up of 15 amino acids. The CDR3: CASSFGGATKNIQYF. In DNA, the CDR3 is TGCGCCAGCAGCTTCGGGGGCGCAACCAAAAACATTCAGTACTTC.

The rearrangement uses TRBV7-9 and TRBJ1-5, with no clear D. Per germline, CDR1 SEHNR and CDR2 FQNEAQ (reference sequence). The CDR3 extends over 14 amino acids. Trimming cost V 0 bases and J 3 bases, with 6 bases left between them. This CDR3 reads CASSLAGFNQPQHF. In DNA, the CDR3 is TGTGCCAGCAGCTTAGCAGGCTTCAATCAGCCCCAGCATTTT.

The chain has TRBV6-5 and TRBJ2-7; D could derive from TRBD1 or TRBD2 (7 bases each). The CDR3 runs to 13 residues. Trimming pared 9 bases from V and 2 bases from J, leaving 14 bases between. CDR1 is MNHEY, CDR2 SVGAGI, per germline. CDR3 DNA sequence: TGTGCCAGTCAGGGGGGGGTGGCCTACGAGCAGTACTTC. Encoded protein: CASQGGVAYEQYF.

The CDR3 is CASSLQGDEQYF. The CDR3 DNA follows: TGCGCCAGCAGCTTACAGGGCGACGAGCAGTACTTC. This sequence joins TRBV5-1 and TRBJ2-7; perhaps TRBD1 as D (6 bases). V dropped 2 bases and J dropped 5 bases, with 8 bases sitting between them. This CDR3 spans 12 amino acids. The germline gives CDR1 SGHRS, CDR2 YFSETQ. Combining the CDR3 with reference TRBV5-1 and TRBJ2-7 gives the whole variable domain KAGVTQTPRYLIKTRGQQVTLSCSPISGHRSVSWYQQTPGQGLQFLFEYFSETQRNKGNFPGRFSGRQFSNSRSEMNVSTLELGDSALYLCASSLQGDEQYFGPGTRLTVT.

The V gene is TRBV6-1, the J gene TRBJ2-7, with 12 nucleotides matching TRBD2. From germline, CDR1 is MNHNS and CDR2 SASEGT. CDR3 length: 15 residues. Germline trimming cut 3 bases from V and 0 bases from J; bases unmatched to any gene: 0. The CDR3 region is CASSEGLAGSYEQYF. For the CDR3, the DNA is TGTGCCAGCAGTGAGGGACTAGCGGGCTCCTACGAGCAGTACTTC.